This TCR beta chain was observed in a study of immune evolution from preneoplasia to lung adenocarcinoma. V lost 2 bases to trimming and J lost 0 bases, with 9 bases between them. CDR1 KGHSH and CDR2 LQKENI come from the germline V gene. The CDR3 sequence is 15 residues long. Study-wide results and limits: Normal lung had the highest top T cell clone frequencies. Later-stage lesions appeared to have more T cells, more diversity, less clonality.

Between the mid-2010s and the late 2010s, patients underwent resection in Japan or China. Each case's diagnosis was confirmed by two pathologists on H&E. As concerns this clone: Its antigen is not identified.

Generated by immunoSEQ multiplex PCR, the TCRdb table keeps only in-frame clones and is missing some. The sample comprises 14,000 or so clones, 85% of which are singletons, and approximately 3% rests with the top ten. This chain links TRBV18 with TRBJ2-3; D possibly corresponds to TRBD2 (6 bases). This sequence was found in a donor older than 65 with lung adenocarcinoma. Sequenced input: FFPE lung adenocarcinoma in situ tissue. CDR3 DNA: TGTGCCAGCTCACCAATGGGGGGAAGCACAGATACGCAGTATTTT. Encoded protein: CASSPMGGSTDTQYF. Complete variable domain (other parts from reference TRBV18 and TRBJ2-3): NAGVMQNPRHLVRRRGQEARLRCSPMKGHSHVYWYRQLPEEGLKFMVYLQKENIIDESGMPKERFSAEFPKEGPSILRIQQVVRGDSAAYFCASSPMGGSTDTQYFGPGTRLTVL.